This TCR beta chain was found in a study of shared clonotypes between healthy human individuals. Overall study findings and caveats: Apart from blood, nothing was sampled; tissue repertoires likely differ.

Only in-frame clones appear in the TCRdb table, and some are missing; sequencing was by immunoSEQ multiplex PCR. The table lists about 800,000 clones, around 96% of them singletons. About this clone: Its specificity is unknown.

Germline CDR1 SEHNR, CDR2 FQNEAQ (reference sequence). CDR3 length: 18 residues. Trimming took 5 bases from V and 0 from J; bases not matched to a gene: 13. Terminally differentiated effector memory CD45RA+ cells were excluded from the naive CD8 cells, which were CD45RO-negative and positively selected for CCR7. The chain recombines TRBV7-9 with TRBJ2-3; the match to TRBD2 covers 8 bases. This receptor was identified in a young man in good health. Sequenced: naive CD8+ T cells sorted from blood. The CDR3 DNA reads TGTGCCAGCAGCCTACTTACTAGCGGAGACACTAGCACAGATACGCAGTATTTT. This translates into CASSLLTSGDTSTDTQYF.